This T cell receptor beta chain was profiled in a study of blood T cell repertoires in COVID-19. How the authors handled the data: For nucleated cells, counts were estimated from reference gene primer amplification. Here immunoSEQ multiplex PCR was the method, and the copy in TCRdb shows in-frame clones only, minus some. Clone size and V and J calls were adopted from that table, with D and trimming inferred from the DNA. This table holds roughly 150,000 clones, 90% to 95% found once. Enrollment of patients from Seattle took place during active infection, with longitudinal follow-up. CDR1 and CDR2 from the germline V gene are SGHNT and YYREEE (reference sequence). The V end lost 0 bases, the J end lost 2 bases, and 12 bases lay between the germline ends. This CDR3 is 15 amino acids long.

The chain joins TRBV5-4 to TRBJ2-7; TRBD1 might be the D (6 bases). This TCR came from a woman in her fifties or sixties with COVID-19, enrolled during active disease. Sequenced: peripheral blood. The CDR3 DNA reads TGTGCCAGCAGCTTGGGACAGGTCGATGCCTACGAGCAGTACTTC. It yields the protein CASSLGQVDAYEQYF.